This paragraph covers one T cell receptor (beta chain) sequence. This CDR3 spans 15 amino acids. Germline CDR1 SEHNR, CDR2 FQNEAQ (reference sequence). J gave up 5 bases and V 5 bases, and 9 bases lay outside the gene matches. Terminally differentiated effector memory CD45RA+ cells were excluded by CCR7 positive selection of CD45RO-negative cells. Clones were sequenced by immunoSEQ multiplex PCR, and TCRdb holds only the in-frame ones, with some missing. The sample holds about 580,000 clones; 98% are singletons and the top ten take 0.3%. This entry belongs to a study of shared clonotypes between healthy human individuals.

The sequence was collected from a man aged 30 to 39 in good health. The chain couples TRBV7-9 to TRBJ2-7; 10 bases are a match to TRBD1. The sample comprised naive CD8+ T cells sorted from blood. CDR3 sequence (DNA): TGTGCCAGCAGCGGACTCTCCGGGACAGGGGACGAGCAGTACTTC. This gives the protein CASSGLSGTGDEQYF.